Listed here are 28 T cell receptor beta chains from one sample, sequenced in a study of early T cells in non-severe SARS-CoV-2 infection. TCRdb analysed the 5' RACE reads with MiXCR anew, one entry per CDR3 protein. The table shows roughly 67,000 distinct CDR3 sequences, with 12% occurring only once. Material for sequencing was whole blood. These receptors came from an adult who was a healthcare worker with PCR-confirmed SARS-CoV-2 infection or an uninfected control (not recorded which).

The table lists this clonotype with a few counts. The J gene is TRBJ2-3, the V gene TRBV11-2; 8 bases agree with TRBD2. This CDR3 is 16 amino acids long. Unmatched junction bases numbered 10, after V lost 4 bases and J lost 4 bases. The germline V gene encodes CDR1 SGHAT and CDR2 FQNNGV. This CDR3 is CASSSLFSGVSDTQYF. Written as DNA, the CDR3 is TGTGCCAGCAGCTCGCTATTTAGCGGGGTATCAGATACGCAGTATTTT. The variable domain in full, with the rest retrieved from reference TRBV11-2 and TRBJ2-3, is EAGVAQSPRYKIIEKRQSVAFWCNPISGHATLYWYQQILGQGPKLLIQFQNNGVVDDSQLPKDRFSAERLKGVDSTLKIQPAKLEDSAVYLCASSSLFSGVSDTQYFGPGTRLTVL.

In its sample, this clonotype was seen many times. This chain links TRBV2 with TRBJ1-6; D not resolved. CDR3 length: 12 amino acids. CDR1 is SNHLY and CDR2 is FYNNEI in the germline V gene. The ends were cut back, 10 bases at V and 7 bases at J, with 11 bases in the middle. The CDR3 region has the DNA TGTGCCACCCGGGCCGACAATTCACCCCTCCACTTT. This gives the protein CATRADNSPLHF.

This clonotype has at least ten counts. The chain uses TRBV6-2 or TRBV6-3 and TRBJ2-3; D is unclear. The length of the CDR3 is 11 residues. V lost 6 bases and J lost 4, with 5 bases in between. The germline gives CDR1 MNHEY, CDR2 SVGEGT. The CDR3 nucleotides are TGTGCCAGCAGCTTAGCAGATACGCAGTATTTT. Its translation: CASSLADTQYF.

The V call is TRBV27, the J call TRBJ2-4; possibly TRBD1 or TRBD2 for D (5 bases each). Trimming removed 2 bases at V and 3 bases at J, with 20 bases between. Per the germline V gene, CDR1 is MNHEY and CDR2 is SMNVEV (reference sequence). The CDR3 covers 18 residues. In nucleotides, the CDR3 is TGTGCCAGCAGTTTAGGAGGTCAGGGAGAGAGGGGCAAAAACATTCAGTACTTC. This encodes CASSLGGQGERGKNIQYF.

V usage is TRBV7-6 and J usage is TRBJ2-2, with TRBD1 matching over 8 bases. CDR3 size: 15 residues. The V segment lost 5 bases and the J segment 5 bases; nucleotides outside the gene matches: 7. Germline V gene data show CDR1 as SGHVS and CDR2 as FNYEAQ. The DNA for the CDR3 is TGTGCCAGCAGCCTGGACAGGGTGGGAACCGGGGAGCTGTTTTTT. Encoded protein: CASSLDRVGTGELFF.

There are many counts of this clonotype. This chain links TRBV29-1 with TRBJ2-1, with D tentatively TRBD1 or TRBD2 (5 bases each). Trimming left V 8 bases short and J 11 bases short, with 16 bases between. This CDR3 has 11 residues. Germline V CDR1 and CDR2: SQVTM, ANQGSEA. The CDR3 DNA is TGCAGCATGGGCGTGGGGGATCAGCAGTTCTTC. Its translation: CSMGVGDQQFF.

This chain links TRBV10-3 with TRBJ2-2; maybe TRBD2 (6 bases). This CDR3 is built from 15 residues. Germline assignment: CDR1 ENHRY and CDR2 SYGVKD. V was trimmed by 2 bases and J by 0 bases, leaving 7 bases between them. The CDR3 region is CAISERESNTGELFF. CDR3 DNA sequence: TGTGCCATCAGTGAGCGGGAGTCGAACACCGGGGAGCTGTTTTTT.

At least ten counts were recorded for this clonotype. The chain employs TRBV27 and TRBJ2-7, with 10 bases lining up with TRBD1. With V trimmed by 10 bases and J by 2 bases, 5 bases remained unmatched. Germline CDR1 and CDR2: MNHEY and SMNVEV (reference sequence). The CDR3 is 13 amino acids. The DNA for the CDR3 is TGTGCCACCTCCGGGACAGGGGCCTACGAGCAGTACTTC. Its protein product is CATSGTGAYEQYF.

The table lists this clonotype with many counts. The CDR3 DNA is TGTGCCAGCAGCTTAGCGTGGCGGGGAAACACCGGGGAGCTGTTTTTT. Encoded protein: CASSLAWRGNTGELFF. The chain employs TRBV7-2 and TRBJ2-2; tentative D call: TRBD2 (6 bases). V dropped 0 bases and J dropped 2 bases, with 10 bases sitting between them. This CDR3 comprises 16 residues. CDR1 SGHTA and CDR2 FQGNSA come from the germline V gene.

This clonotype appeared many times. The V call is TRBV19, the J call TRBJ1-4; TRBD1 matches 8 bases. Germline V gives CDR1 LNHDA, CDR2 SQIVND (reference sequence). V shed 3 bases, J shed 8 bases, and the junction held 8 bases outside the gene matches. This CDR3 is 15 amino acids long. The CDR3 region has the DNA TGTGCCAGTAGTATGAAAAGGTCAGGGGGCGAAAAACTGTTTTTT. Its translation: CASSMKRSGGEKLFF. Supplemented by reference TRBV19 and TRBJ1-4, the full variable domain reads DGGITQSPKYLFRKEGQNVTLSCEQNLNHDAMYWYRQDPGQGLRLIYYSQIVNDFQKGDIAEGYSVSREKKESFPLTVTSAQKNPTAFYLCASSMKRSGGEKLFFGSGTQLSVL.

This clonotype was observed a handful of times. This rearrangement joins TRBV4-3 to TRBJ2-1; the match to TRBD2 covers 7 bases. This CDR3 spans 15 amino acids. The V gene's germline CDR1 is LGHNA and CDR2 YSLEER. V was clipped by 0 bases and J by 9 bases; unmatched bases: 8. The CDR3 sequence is CASSQDPDSGREQFF. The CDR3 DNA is TGCGCCAGCAGCCAAGATCCAGATAGCGGGCGTGAGCAGTTCTTC.

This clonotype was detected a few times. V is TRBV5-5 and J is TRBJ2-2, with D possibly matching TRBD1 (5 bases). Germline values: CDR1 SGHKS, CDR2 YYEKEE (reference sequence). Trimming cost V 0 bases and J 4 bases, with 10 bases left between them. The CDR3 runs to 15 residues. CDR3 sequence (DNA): TGTGCCAGCAGCTTGGTGGGGCCCGGCACCGGGGAGCTGTTTTTT. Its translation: CASSLVGPGTGELFF. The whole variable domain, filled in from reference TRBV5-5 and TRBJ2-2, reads DAGVTQSPTHLIKTRGQQVTLRCSPISGHKSVSWYQQVLGQGPQFIFQYYEKEERGRGNFPDRFSARQFPNYSSELNVNALLLGDSALYLCASSLVGPGTGELFFGEGSRLTVL.

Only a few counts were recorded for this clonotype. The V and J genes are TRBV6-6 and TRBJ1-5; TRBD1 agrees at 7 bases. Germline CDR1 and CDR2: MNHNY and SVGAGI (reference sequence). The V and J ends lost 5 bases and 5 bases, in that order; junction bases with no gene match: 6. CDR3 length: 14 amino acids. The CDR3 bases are TGTGCCAGCAGTCCCGACAGGGACGATCAGCCCCAGCATTTT. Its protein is CASSPDRDDQPQHF.

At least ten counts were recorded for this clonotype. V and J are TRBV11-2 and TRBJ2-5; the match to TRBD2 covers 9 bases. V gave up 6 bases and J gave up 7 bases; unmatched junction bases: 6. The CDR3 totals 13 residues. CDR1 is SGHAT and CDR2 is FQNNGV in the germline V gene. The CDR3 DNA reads TGTGCCAGCAGGCGACTAGCGGCGGCGACCCAGTACTTC. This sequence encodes CASRRLAAATQYF.

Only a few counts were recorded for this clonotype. The CDR3 nucleotides read TGTGCCAGCAGTGAACGGACTAGCGGGGGGGCCCGATCCTACGAGCAGTACTTC. Its protein is CASSERTSGGARSYEQYF. V and J are TRBV2 and TRBJ2-7; TRBD2 agrees at 15 bases. This CDR3 has 18 amino acids. Germline V lookup: CDR1 SNHLY, CDR2 FYNNEI. V gave up 2 bases and J gave up 1 base; unmatched junction bases: 6.

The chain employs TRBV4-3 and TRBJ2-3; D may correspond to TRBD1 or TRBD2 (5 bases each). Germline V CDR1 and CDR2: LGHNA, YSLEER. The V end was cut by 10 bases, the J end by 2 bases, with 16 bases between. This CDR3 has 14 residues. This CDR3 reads CATPGRADTDTQYF. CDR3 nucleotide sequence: TGCGCCACCCCGGGACGGGCAGACACAGATACGCAGTATTTT.

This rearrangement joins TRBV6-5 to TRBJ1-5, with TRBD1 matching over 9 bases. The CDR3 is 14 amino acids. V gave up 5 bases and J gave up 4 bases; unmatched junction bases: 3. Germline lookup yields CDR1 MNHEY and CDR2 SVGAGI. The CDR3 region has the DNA TGTGCCAGCAGTCGGGGGACAGGGAATCAGCCCCAGCATTTT. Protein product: CASSRGTGNQPQHF.

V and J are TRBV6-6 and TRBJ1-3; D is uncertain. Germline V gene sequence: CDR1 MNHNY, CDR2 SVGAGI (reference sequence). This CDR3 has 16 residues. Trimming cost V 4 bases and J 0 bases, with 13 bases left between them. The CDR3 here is CASSFVAGSSGNTIYF. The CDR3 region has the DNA TGTGCCAGCAGTTTCGTTGCCGGCAGCTCTGGAAACACCATATATTTT.

The CDR3 region has the DNA TGTGCCACCAGTGATGGGCCGTTCTCCGGCTACACCTTC. As protein: CATSDGPFSGYTF. The chain joins TRBV24-1 to TRBJ1-2; unclear D gene. The germline V gene encodes CDR1 KGHDR and CDR2 SFDVKD. There are 13 residues in the CDR3. V dropped 3 bases and J dropped 8 bases, with 12 bases sitting between them.

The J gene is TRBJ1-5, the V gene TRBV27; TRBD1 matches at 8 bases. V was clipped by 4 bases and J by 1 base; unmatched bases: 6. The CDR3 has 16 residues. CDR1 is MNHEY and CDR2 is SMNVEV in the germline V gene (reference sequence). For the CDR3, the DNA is TGTGCCAGCAGTTCGACAGGGGCAGGGAGCAATCAGCCCCAGCATTTT. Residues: CASSSTGAGSNQPQHF.

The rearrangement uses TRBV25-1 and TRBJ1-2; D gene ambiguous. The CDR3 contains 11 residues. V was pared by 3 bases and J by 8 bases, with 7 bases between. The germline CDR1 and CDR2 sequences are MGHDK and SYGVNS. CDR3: CASSERFGYTF. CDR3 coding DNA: TGTGCCAGCAGTGAGAGATTCGGCTACACCTTC.

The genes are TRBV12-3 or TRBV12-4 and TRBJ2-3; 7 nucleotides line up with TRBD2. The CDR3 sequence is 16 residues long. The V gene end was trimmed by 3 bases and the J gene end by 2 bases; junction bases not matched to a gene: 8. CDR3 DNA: TGTGCCAGCAGTTTCGACCTAGCGGTGTCCACAGATACGCAGTATTTT. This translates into CASSFDLAVSTDTQYF.

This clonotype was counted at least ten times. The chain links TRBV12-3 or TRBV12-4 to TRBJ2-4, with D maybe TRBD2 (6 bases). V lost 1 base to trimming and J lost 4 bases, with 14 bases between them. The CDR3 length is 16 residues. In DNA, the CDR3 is TGTGCCAGCAGTTTAGTCTGGGGGGTCATAAAAAACATTCAGTACTTC. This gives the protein CASSLVWGVIKNIQYF.

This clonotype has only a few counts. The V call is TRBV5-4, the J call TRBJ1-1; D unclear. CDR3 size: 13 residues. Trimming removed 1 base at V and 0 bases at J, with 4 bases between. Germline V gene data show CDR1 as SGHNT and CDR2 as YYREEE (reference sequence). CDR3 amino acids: CASSLSLNTEAFF. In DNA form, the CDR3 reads TGTGCCAGCAGCTTGAGCCTGAACACTGAAGCTTTCTTT.

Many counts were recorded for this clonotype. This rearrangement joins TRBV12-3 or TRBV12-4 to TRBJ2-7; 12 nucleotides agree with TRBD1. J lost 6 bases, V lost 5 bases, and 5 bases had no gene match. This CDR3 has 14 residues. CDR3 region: CASSPRDRGLEQYF. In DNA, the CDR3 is TGTGCCAGCAGTCCACGGGACAGGGGGCTCGAGCAGTACTTC.

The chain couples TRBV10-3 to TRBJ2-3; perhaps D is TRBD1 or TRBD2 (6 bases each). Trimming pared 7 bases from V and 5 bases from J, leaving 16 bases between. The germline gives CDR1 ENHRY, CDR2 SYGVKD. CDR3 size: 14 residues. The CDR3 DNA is TGTGCCATCAACGACGGGGGCCAGAAAGATACGCAGTATTTT. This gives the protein CAINDGGQKDTQYF.

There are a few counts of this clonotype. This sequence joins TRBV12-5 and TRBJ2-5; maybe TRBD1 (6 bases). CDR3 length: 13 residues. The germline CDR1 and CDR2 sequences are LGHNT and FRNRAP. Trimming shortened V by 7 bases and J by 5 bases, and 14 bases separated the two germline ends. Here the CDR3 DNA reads TGTGCTAGTGATTGGGGGCTGGGGGAGACCCAGTACTTC. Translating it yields CASDWGLGETQYF.

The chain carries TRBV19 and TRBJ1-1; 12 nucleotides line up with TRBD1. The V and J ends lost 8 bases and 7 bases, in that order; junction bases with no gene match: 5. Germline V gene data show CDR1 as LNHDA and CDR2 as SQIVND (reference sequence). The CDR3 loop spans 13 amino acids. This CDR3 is CASWGQGAIEAFF. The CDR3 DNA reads TGTGCCAGTTGGGGACAGGGGGCTATTGAAGCTTTCTTT.